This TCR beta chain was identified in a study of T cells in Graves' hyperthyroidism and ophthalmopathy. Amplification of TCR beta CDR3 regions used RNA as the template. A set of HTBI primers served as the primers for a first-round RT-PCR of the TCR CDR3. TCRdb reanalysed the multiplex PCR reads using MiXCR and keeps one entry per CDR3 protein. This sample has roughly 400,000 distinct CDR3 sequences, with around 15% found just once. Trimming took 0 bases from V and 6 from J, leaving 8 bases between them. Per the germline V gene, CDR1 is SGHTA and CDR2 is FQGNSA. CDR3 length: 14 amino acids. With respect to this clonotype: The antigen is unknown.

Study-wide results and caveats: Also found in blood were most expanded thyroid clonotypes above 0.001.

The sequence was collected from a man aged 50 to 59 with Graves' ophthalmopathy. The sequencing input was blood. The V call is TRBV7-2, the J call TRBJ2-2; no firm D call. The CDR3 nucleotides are TGTGCCAGCAGCTTAGCTTTTGGGCCCGGGGAGCTGTTTTTT. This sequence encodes CASSLAFGPGELFF.